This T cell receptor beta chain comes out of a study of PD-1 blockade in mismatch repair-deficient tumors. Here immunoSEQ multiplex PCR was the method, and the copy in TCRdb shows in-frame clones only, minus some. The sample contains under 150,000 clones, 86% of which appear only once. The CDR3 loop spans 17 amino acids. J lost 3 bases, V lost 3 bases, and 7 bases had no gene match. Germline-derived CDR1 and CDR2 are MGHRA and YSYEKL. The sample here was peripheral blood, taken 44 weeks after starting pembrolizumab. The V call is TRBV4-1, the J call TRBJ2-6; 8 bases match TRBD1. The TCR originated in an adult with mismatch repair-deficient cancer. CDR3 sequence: CASSQVPRGLGANVLTF. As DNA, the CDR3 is TGCGCCAGCAGCCAGGTCCCCAGGGGGCTTGGGGCCAACGTCCTGACTTTC.